The sequence of this TCR beta chain was determined in a study of beta chain features in type 1 diabetes. Reverse transcribing all isolated RNA meant expressed TCRB transcripts were sequenced. Assay: immunoSEQ multiplex PCR; the TCRdb copy retains only in-frame clones and omits some. The sample lists fewer than 500,000 clones, approximately 14% occurring once. Germline V gene data show CDR1 as SNHLY and CDR2 as FYNNEI. V shed 4 bases, J shed 4 bases, and the junction held 1 base outside the gene matches. The CDR3 length is 13 residues. This rearrangement joins TRBV2 to TRBJ2-5; 9 nucleotides line up with TRBD1. The sequence was obtained from a man aged 30 to 45 in good health. Material for sequencing was naive CD4+ T cells from blood. The DNA for the CDR3 is TGTGCCAGCAGTGTGGGACAGGGAGAGACCCAGTACTTC. Amino acids: CASSVGQGETQYF.